A single sample is the source of the 25 T cell receptor beta chains below, sequenced in a study of blood T cell repertoires in COVID-19. Assay used: immunoSEQ multiplex PCR; TCRdb lists only in-frame clones, some missing. The sample shows approximately 190,000 clones, roughly 82% of them seen only once. Source material: peripheral blood. The origin of the receptors is a woman aged 60-75 years with COVID-19, enrolled during active disease.

This clone has only a few counts. The chain uses TRBV6-5 and TRBJ2-7, with 8 bases aligning to TRBD1. Germline CDR1 is MNHEY and CDR2 is SVGAGI. Trimming removed 4 bases from V and 6 bases from J; junction bases left unmatched: 5. The CDR3 consists of 13 residues. The CDR3 bases are TGTGCCAGCAGTTCCGGGACAGGCGGCGAGCAGTACTTC. It translates to CASSSGTGGEQYF.

The rearrangement links TRBV5-4 to TRBJ2-7; 7 bases are shared with TRBD2. Germline CDR1 is SGHNT and CDR2 is YYREEE (reference sequence). Germline trimming cut 2 bases from V and 3 bases from J; bases unmatched to any gene: 2. The CDR3 extends over 13 amino acids. CDR3 DNA: TGTGCCAGCAGCTTCGGGACTAACTACGAGCAGTACTTC. Its protein product is CASSFGTNYEQYF.

This chain joins TRBV5-1 and TRBJ1-2; 10 nucleotides match TRBD1. Trimming removed 3 bases from V and 8 bases from J; junction bases left unmatched: 10. The germline V gene encodes CDR1 SGHRS and CDR2 YFSETQ. The CDR3 is 15 amino acids. CDR3 sequence: CASSSAGTGVDGYTF. CDR3 DNA sequence: TGCGCCAGCAGCTCGGCCGGGACAGGGGTTGACGGCTACACCTTC.

The CDR3 region is CASSQRVPRDSVAETQYF. The CDR3 DNA is TGTGCCAGCAGCCAGAGGGTACCGCGGGACTCCGTTGCGGAGACCCAGTACTTC. The chain couples TRBV3-1 (or the pseudogene TRBV3-2) to TRBJ2-5, with D tentatively TRBD2 (6 bases). Trimming removed 3 bases at V and 5 bases at J, with 25 bases between. This CDR3 is built from 18 residues. Germline CDR1 reads LGHDT; CDR2 reads YNNKEL (reference sequence).

V is TRBV25-1 and J is TRBJ2-7; tentatively, D is TRBD1 (5 bases). Germline-derived CDR1 and CDR2 are MGHDK and SYGVNS. CDR3 length: 14 amino acids. Trimming pared 3 bases from V and 0 bases from J, leaving 9 bases between. CDR3 protein: CASSDRQFSYEQYF. The CDR3 DNA follows: TGTGCCAGCAGTGATAGACAGTTCTCCTACGAGCAGTACTTC.

This clone was recorded a few times. V usage is TRBV5-4 and J usage is TRBJ2-5, with 11 bases lining up with TRBD1. The V gene's germline CDR1 is SGHNT and CDR2 YYREEE (reference sequence). This CDR3 is 18 amino acids long. With V trimmed by 4 bases and J by 3 bases, 14 bases remained unmatched. CDR3 region: CASSRGQGAHGWEETQYF. The DNA of the CDR3 is TGTGCCAGCAGCCGCGGACAGGGGGCGCATGGGTGGGAAGAGACCCAGTACTTC. Using reference TRBV5-4 and TRBJ2-5 for the parts outside the CDR3, the full variable domain is ETGVTQSPTHLIKTRGQQVTLRCSSQSGHNTVSWYQQALGQGPQFIFQYYREEENGRGNFPPRFSGLQFPNYSSELNVNALELDDSALYLCASSRGQGAHGWEETQYFGPGTRLLVL.

The V call is TRBV6-4, the J call TRBJ1-4; 9 bases map to TRBD1. CDR1 is MRHNA and CDR2 is SNTAGT in the germline V gene. J lost 8 bases, V lost 10 bases, and 8 bases had no gene match. There are 13 residues in the CDR3. CDR3 DNA sequence: TGTGCCATCACCGGGACAGGGAACGAAAAACTGTTTTTT. As protein: CAITGTGNEKLFF.

This chain joins TRBV9 and TRBJ1-3; D is perhaps TRBD1 (5 bases). CDR1 is SGDLS, CDR2 YYNGEE, per germline. CDR3 length: 14 residues. Trimming cost V 0 bases and J 6 bases, with 10 bases left between them. CDR3 residues: CASSVAREVNTIYF. DNA for the CDR3: TGTGCCAGCAGCGTAGCCAGGGAAGTAAACACCATATATTTT.

The chain recombines TRBV19 with TRBJ1-5; 7 bases align to TRBD1. The CDR3 covers 15 residues. Losses at the gene ends were 2 bases for V and 6 bases for J; bases not matched to a gene: 7. Germline CDR1 LNHDA, CDR2 SQIVND (reference sequence). The CDR3 DNA follows: TGTGCCAGTAGTATATCACAGGGGAAAGGTCAGCCCCAGCATTTT. Its protein product is CASSISQGKGQPQHF.

This clone was seen only once. The chain carries TRBV6-5 and TRBJ1-5; unclear D gene. V lost 8 bases and J lost 0, with 14 bases in between. The CDR3 length is 15 residues. Germline-derived CDR1 and CDR2 are MNHEY and SVGAGI. Here the CDR3 DNA reads TGTGCCAGCGTACCGAGGGTCTATAGCAATCAGCCCCAGCATTTT. It translates to CASVPRVYSNQPQHF.

The V and J genes are TRBV28 and TRBJ1-5, with a tentative D call TRBD1 (6 bases). The V gene lost 5 bases and the J gene lost 6 bases, with 20 bases spanning the gap. CDR1 and CDR2 from the germline V gene are MDHEN and SYDVKM. The CDR3 consists of 16 residues. The CDR3 here is CASSLQPRDTFQPQHF. The CDR3 region has the DNA TGTGCCAGCAGTCTTCAACCCCGGGACACCTTTCAGCCCCAGCATTTT.

The chain recombines TRBV6-5 with TRBJ2-1; 13 bases are a match to TRBD2. The CDR3 sequence is 15 residues long. After removal of 7 bases from V and 4 bases from J, the junction contained 4 bases not matched to a gene. Germline CDR1 MNHEY, CDR2 SVGAGI. The CDR3 DNA reads as TGTGCCAGCACCCCGACTAGCGGGGGGTACAATGAGCAGTTCTTC. Translated, it gives CASTPTSGGYNEQFF.

This chain links TRBV28 with TRBJ1-5; 7 nucleotides align to TRBD1. CDR3 length: 14 residues. From germline, CDR1 is MDHEN and CDR2 SYDVKM. The V segment lost 7 bases and the J segment 2 bases; nucleotides outside the gene matches: 5. CDR3 amino acids: CASKGGTGNQPQHF. CDR3 in DNA: TGTGCCAGCAAGGGTGGGACAGGCAATCAGCCCCAGCATTTT.

V is TRBV6-6 and J is TRBJ2-1; D is perhaps TRBD2 (5 bases). Germline CDR1 reads MNHNY; CDR2 reads SVGAGI (reference sequence). The CDR3 length is 12 residues. The V and J ends lost 2 bases and 10 bases respectively, with 9 bases between them. The CDR3, as DNA: TGTGCCAGCAGTTACCCGGGAAGGGAGCAGTTCTTC. Translating gives CASSYPGREQFF.

V and J are TRBV7-8 and TRBJ2-3; no clear D gene. Per the germline V gene, CDR1 is SGHVS and CDR2 is FQNEAQ. Trimming stripped 2 bases from V and 1 base from J, with 13 bases between. The CDR3 spans 16 residues. The DNA of the CDR3 is TGTGCCAGCAGCTTAAGGAGATTCCCCGGCACAGATACGCAGTATTTT. This translates into CASSLRRFPGTDTQYF.

The V call is TRBV11-3, the J call TRBJ2-2, with 11 bases identical to TRBD2. V trimming: 4 bases; J trimming: 5 bases; junction bases outside the gene matches: 6. This CDR3 region has 16 residues. Germline V lookup: CDR1 SGHNT, CDR2 YENEEA. The CDR3 reads CASSSVLAGVTGELFF. The CDR3 nucleotides read TGTGCCAGCAGCTCGGTACTAGCGGGGGTAACCGGGGAGCTGTTTTTT.

The rearrangement uses TRBV19 and TRBJ1-5; maybe TRBD1 (5 bases). The V and J ends lost 4 bases and 0 bases respectively, with 10 bases between them. The CDR3 consists of 15 residues. Germline V gene data show CDR1 as LNHDA and CDR2 as SQIVND (reference sequence). CDR3 nucleotide sequence: TGTGCCAGTAGTACGACAGCCTTTAGCAATCAGCCCCAGCATTTT. The encoded protein is CASSTTAFSNQPQHF. Full variable domain (outside the CDR3, taken from reference TRBV19 and TRBJ1-5): DGGITQSPKYLFRKEGQNVTLSCEQNLNHDAMYWYRQDPGQGLRLIYYSQIVNDFQKGDIAEGYSVSREKKESFPLTVTSAQKNPTAFYLCASSTTAFSNQPQHFGDGTRLSIL.

This chain links TRBV6-4 with TRBJ1-3, with 7 bases identical to TRBD1. V was pared by 2 bases and J by 1 base, with 8 bases of the junction left unmatched. This CDR3 comprises 17 residues. CDR1 is MRHNA and CDR2 is SNTAGT in the germline V gene. As DNA, the CDR3 is TGTGCCAGCAGTGACAGTCCAGGGGGTAAGTCTGGAAACACCATATATTTT. It yields the protein CASSDSPGGKSGNTIYF.

The genes are TRBV11-3 and TRBJ2-7; D perhaps matches TRBD1 (6 bases). The CDR3 length is 14 residues. Trimming stripped 3 bases from V and 5 bases from J, with 14 bases between. Germline values: CDR1 SGHNT, CDR2 YENEEA. The CDR3 bases are TGTGCCAGCAGCTTGGAGTCAGGGGTCCACGAGCAGTACTTC. Its protein product is CASSLESGVHEQYF.

About this clone: The junction does not match germline at one end; this may be a read error. The J gene is TRBJ2-2, the V gene TRBV30; 11 positions match TRBD1. CDR3 length equals 15 residues. The V gene's germline CDR1 is GTSNPN and CDR2 SVGIG (reference sequence). The CDR3 spells CACPGQGANTGELFF. CDR3 nucleotides: TGTGCCTGCCCAGGACAGGGGGCGAATACCGGGGAGCTGTTTTTT. The variable domain in full, with the rest retrieved from reference TRBV30 and TRBJ2-2, is SQTIHQWPATLVQPVGSPLSLECTVEGTSNPNLYWYRQAAGRGLQLLFYSVGIGQISSEVPQNLSASRPQDRQFILSSKKLLLSDSGFYLCACPGQGANTGELFFGEGSRLTVL.

This chain joins TRBV27 and TRBJ2-1, with 8 nucleotides matching TRBD2. The CDR3 runs to 16 residues. The J segment lost 10 bases and the V segment lost 0 bases, leaving 11 bases of the junction unmatched. The germline V gene has CDR1 MNHEY and CDR2 SMNVEV (reference sequence). This CDR3 reads CASSLSGTSGWREQFF. CDR3 coding DNA: TGTGCCAGCAGTTTATCGGGGACTAGTGGGTGGCGGGAGCAGTTCTTC.

CDR3 region: CASSLGTLRTDTQYF. CDR3 DNA sequence: TGTGCCAGCAGCTTAGGGACTTTACGCACAGATACGCAGTATTTT. V and J are TRBV11-3 and TRBJ2-3, with D perhaps TRBD2 (5 bases). Germline lookup yields CDR1 SGHNT and CDR2 YENEEA. The length of the CDR3 is 15 residues. V was shortened by 1 base and J by 1 base, with 9 bases between the two germline ends.

This chain connects TRBV10-1 to TRBJ2-1; 8 bases agree with TRBD2. Germline V gene data show CDR1 as WNHNN and CDR2 as SYGVQD (reference sequence). V lost 6 bases and J lost 5; bases outside the gene matches: 9. CDR3 length equals 15 residues. The CDR3 here is CASSKGLEHHNEQFF. CDR3 bases: TGCGCCAGCAGCAAGGGACTAGAACATCACAATGAGCAGTTCTTC.

The rearrangement joins TRBV19 to TRBJ2-7; D call uncertain. Trimming cost V 3 bases and J 6 bases, with 12 bases left between them. CDR1 and CDR2 from the germline V gene are LNHDA and SQIVND (reference sequence). The CDR3 totals 13 residues. CDR3 coding DNA: TGTGCCAGTAGTATTAATCGCGCCACCGAGCAGTACGTC. Amino acid sequence: CASSINRATEQYV.

The chain is built from TRBV7-9 and TRBJ2-2; 7 bases match TRBD1. V was clipped by 7 bases and J by 7 bases; unmatched bases: 9. This CDR3 is 14 amino acids long. The V gene's germline CDR1 is SEHNR and CDR2 FQNEAQ (reference sequence). The CDR3 reads CASTSGGVVGELFF. The CDR3 DNA is TGTGCCAGCACATCAGGGGGAGTGGTCGGGGAGCTGTTTTTT.